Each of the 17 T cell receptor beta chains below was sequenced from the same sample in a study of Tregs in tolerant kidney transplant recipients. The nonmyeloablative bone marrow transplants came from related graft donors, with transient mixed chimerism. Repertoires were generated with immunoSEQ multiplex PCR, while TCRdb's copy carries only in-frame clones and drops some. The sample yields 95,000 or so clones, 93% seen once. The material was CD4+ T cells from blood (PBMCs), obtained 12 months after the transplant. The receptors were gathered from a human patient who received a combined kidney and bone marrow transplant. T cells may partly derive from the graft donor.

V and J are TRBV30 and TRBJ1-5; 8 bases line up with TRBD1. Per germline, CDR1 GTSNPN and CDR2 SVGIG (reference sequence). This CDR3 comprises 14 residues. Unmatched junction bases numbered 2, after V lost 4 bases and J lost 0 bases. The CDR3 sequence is CAWKQGDSNQPQHF. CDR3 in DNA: TGTGCCTGGAAACAGGGGGATAGCAATCAGCCCCAGCATTTT.

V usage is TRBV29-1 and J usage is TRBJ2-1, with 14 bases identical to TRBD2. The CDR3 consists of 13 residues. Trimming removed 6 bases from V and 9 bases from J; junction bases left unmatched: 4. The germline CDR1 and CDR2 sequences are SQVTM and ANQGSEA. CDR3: CSVATSGRGEQFF. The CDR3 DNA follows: TGCAGCGTCGCGACTAGCGGGAGGGGTGAGCAGTTCTTC.

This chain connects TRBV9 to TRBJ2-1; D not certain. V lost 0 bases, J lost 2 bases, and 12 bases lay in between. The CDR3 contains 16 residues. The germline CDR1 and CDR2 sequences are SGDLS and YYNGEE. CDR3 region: CASSVEPQFPYNEQFF. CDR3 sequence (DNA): TGTGCCAGCAGCGTAGAACCACAGTTCCCCTACAATGAGCAGTTCTTC.

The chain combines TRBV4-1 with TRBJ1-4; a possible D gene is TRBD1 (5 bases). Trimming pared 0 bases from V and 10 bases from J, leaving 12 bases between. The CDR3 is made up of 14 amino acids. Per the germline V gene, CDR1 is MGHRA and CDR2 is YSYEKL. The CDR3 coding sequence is TGCGCCAGCAGCCAAGACAGGGAAATTGGAAAACTGTTTTTT. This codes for CASSQDREIGKLFF.

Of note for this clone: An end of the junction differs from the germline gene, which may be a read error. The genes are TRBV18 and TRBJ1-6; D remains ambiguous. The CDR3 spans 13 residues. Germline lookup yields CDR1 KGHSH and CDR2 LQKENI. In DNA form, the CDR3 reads TGTGCCAGCTCACCGGACTATAATTCCCCCCTCCACTTT. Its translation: CASSPDYNSPLHF. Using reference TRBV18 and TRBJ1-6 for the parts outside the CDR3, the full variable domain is NAGVMQNPRHLVRRRGQEARLRCSPMKGHSHVYWYRQLPEEGLKFMVYLQKENIIDESGMPKERFSAEFPKEGPSILRIQQVVRGDSAAYFCASSPDYNSPLHFGNGTRLTVT.

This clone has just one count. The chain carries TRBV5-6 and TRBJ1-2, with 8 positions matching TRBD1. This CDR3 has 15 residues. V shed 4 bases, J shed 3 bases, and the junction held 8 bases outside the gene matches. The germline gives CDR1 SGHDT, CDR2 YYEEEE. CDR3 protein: CASSRVGTGDYGYTF. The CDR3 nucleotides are TGTGCCAGCAGCCGTGTTGGGACAGGCGACTATGGCTACACCTTC.

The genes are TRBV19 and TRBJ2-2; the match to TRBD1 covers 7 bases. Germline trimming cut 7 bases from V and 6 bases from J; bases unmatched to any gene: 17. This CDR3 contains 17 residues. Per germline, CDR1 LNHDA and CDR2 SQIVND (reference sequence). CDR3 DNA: TGTGCCAGTACTAAATTGACAGGGTATGAGGGGGCCGGGGAGCTGTTTTTT. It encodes CASTKLTGYEGAGELFF.

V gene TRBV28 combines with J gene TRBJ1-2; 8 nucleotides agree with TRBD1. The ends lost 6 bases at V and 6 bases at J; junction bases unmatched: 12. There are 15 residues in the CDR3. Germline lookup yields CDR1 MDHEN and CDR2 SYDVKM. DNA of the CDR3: TGTGCCAGCAGCCTCAGATGGGACAGGAGAAATGGCTACACCTTC. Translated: CASSLRWDRRNGYTF.

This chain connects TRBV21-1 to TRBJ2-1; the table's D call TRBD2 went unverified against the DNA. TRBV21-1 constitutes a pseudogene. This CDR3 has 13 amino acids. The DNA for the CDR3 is TGTGCCAGCGGACAGCGGGAGGGCTATAAGCAGTTCTTC. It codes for CASGQREGYKQFF.

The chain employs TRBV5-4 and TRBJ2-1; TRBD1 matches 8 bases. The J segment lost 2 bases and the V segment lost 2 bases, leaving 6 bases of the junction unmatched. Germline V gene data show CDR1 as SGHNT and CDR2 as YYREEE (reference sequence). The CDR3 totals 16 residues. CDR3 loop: CASSFGQGIAYNEQFF. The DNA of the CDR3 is TGTGCCAGCAGCTTCGGACAGGGAATCGCCTACAATGAGCAGTTCTTC. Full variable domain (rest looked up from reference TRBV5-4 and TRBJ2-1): ETGVTQSPTHLIKTRGQQVTLRCSSQSGHNTVSWYQQALGQGPQFIFQYYREEENGRGNFPPRFSGLQFPNYSSELNVNALELDDSALYLCASSFGQGIAYNEQFFGPGTRLTVL.

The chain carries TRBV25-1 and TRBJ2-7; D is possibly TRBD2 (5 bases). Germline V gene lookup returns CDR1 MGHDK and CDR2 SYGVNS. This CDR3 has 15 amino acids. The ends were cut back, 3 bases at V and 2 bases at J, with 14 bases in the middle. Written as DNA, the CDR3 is TGTGCCAGCAGTGAGTTTCGCGGGCCTACCTACGAGCAGTACTTC. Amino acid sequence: CASSEFRGPTYEQYF.

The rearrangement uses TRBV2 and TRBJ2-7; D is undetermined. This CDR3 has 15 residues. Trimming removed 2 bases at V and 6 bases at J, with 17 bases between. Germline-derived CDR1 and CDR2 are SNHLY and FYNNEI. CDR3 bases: TGTGCCAGCAGTGAACGGGTCGGGTTGCGGCGCGAGCAGTACTTC. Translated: CASSERVGLRREQYF.

The CDR3 DNA reads TGTGCCAGCAGCTTTTATTCGAACACTGAAGCTTTCTTT. This encodes CASSFYSNTEAFF. The V call is TRBV7-9, the J call TRBJ1-1; D not certain. From germline, CDR1 is SEHNR and CDR2 FQNEAQ (reference sequence). The CDR3 loop spans 13 amino acids. Trimming took off 3 bases at V and 1 base at J, with 6 bases between the two ends.

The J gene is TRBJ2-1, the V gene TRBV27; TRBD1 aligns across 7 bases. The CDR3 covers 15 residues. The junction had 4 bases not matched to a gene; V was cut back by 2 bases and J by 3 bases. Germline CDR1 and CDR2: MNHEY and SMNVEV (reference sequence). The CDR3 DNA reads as TGTGCCAGCAGTTTAACCGGGACAGTCTACAATGAGCAGTTCTTC. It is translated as CASSLTGTVYNEQFF.

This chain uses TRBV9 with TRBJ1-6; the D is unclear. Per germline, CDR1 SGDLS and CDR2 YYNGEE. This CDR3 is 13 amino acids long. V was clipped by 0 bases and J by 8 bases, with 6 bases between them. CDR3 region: CASSVVRDSPLHF. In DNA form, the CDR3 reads TGTGCCAGCAGCGTAGTCCGGGATTCACCCCTCCACTTT. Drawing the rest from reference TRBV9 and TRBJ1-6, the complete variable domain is DSGVTQTPKHLITATGQRVTLRCSPRSGDLSVYWYQQSLDQGLQFLIQYYNGEERAKGNILERFSAQQFPDLHSELNLSSLELGDSALYFCASSVVRDSPLHFGNGTRLTVT.

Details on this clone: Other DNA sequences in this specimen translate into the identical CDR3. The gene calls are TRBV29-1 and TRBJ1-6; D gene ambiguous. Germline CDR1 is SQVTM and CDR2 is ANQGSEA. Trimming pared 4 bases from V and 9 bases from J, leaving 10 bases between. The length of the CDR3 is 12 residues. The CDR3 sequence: CSVGGVGSPLHF. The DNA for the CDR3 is TGCAGCGTTGGCGGGGTAGGTTCACCCCTCCACTTT. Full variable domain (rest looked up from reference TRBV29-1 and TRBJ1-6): SAVISQKPSRDICQRGTSLTIQCQVDSQVTMMFWYRQQPGQSLTLIATANQGSEATYESGFVIDKFPISRPNLTFSTLTVSNMSPEDSSIYLCSVGGVGSPLHFGNGTRLTVT.

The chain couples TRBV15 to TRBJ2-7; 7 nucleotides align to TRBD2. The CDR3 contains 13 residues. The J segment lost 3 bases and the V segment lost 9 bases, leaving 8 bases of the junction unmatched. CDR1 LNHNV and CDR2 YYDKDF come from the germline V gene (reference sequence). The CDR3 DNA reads TGTGCCACGGGGGGGGGAGCGTTCTACGAGCAGTACTTC. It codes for CATGGGAFYEQYF. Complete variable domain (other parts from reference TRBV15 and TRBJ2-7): DAMVIQNPRYQVTQFGKPVTLSCSQTLNHNVMYWYQQKSSQAPKLLFHYYDKDFNNEADTPDNFQSRRPNTSFCFLDIRSPGLGDTAMYLCATGGGAFYEQYFGPGTRLTVT.